These T cell receptor beta chains were read from a single sample in a study of CD8 T cells in Susac syndrome. Each CDR3 protein gets one entry after TCRdb re-called the immunoSEQ multiplex PCR reads with MiXCR. The sample contains about 190,000 distinct CDR3 sequences, around 95% of which appear only once. The sequenced sample consisted of CD8+ T cells from PBMCs. The receptors stem from a human donor with Susac syndrome. The CDR3 runs from the conserved cysteine through the conserved F or W. D genes are given only for firm matches. The size entry is marked missing in some rows and otherwise reads once, few, many or a size class.

J gene	D gene	clone size	V gene	CDR3 length	CDR3 DNA	CDR3 protein
TRBJ2-3	.	.	TRBV27	17	TGTGCCAGCAGTGCCCTTGCCGGGACGGAATACACAGATACGCAGTATTTT	CASSALAGTEYTDTQYF
TRBJ2-3	TRBD1	.	TRBV6-2/TRBV6-3	16	TGTGCCAGCACCGGAGCCGGGGACAGGGAGCCGGTCACGCAGTATTTT	CASTGAGDREPVTQYF
TRBJ2-5	.	.	TRBV5-1	14	TGCGCCAGCAGCTTGGCAGGGGCCGGGGAGACCCAGTACTTC	CASSLAGAGETQYF
TRBJ2-1	.	.	TRBV9	14	TGTGCCAGCAGCCCCTTAGCGGAGTTCAATGAGCAGTTCTTC	CASSPLAEFNEQFF
TRBJ2-3	.	.	TRBV9	15	TGTGCCAGCAGCGTAGTGTCGAGGTCGGGGGATACGCAGTATTTT	CASSVVSRSGDTQYF
TRBJ2-1	.	.	TRBV9	15	TGTGCCAGCAGCGTAGGCGGGTCTGGTGGTAATGAGCAGTTCTTC	CASSVGGSGGNEQFF
TRBJ2-5	.	.	TRBV20-1	12	TGCAGTGCTAGAGTTAGACAAGAGACCCAGTACTTC	CSARVRQETQYF
TRBJ2-1	.	once	TRBV20-1	15	TGCAGTGGATCCGGTGTGGGGTACGCCTACAATGAGCAGTTCTTC	CSGSGVGYAYNEQFF
TRBJ1-1	.	.	TRBV7-9	15	TGTGCCAGCACCACTGGATACGGGGTGGACACTGAAGCTTTCTTT	CASTTGYGVDTEAFF
TRBJ1-1	.	.	TRBV29-1	12	TGCAGCGTTGAAGATCTGGCAGCTGAAGCTTTCTTT	CSVEDLAAEAFF